This record concerns one T cell receptor (beta chain) sequence. This clonotype was found a few times. The antigen it recognizes is unknown. The record has no base qualities; no much larger clone is one base away. The library was produced with 5' RACE. The sequencer listed for this sample is NextSeq 500. In the TCR library protocol, unique molecular identifiers were attached to individual cDNA molecules to correct for PCR bias and sequencing error. Sequencing covered both TCR alpha and beta chains, and within each sample the abundances of alpha and beta sequences were tightly co-correlated. The published analysis was carried out like this. Decombinator V4 was used to perform V gene, J gene and CDR3 annotation of TCR sequences. TCRs were defined as expanded if a significant change between any two time points was detected under a Poisson model with p below 0.0001. Abundances of TCRs were expressed as counts per million after normalisation to the total number of TCRs sequenced in each sample. TRAV1-2 paired with TRAJ12, TRAJ20 or TRAJ33 defined MAIT TCRs, while TRAV10 paired with TRAJ18 defined iNKT TCRs. VDJdb, accessed on 1 November 2021, was searched for TCRs annotated for CMV, EBV and SARS-CoV-2, and TCRs annotated for more than one antigen were excluded. Using fastp trimming at Q25 and MiXCR clonotype assembly, TCRdb reanalyzed the public sequencing data and kept in-frame beta chains. When rows share a CDR3 protein, they turn into one entry using the most common DNA and genes. In this record, the V and J calls reflect TCRdb's handling and not the investigators' own analysis. This sample is represented by 60,000 or so distinct CDR3 sequences; roughly 12% of them were singletons. The leading ten clones occupy around 1.4% of the sample.

This record belongs to a study of early T cells in non-severe SARS-CoV-2 infection (TCRdb year 2021). Background on the whole study: Because TCR sequencing relied on bulk RNA taken from unsorted whole blood, pairing of alpha and beta chains was not possible.

Set within a cohort of healthcare workers in London, UK, this nested case-control study involved weekly PCR testing of nasopharyngeal swabs along with blood sampling. Healthcare workers were enrolled in the week of the UK lockdown, from 23 to 31 March 2020, and were followed every week for up to roughly 16 weeks. The CDR3 numbers 13 residues from cysteine through phenylalanine. Of the read, only the CDR3 DNA is kept; its 39 bases are in frame from base 1. Trimming takes 5 bases from V and 2 bases from J, and the germline ends sit 8 bases apart. The germline V gene (reference sequence) supplies CDR1 SEHNR and CDR2 FQNEAQ. The research as a whole found: Matching against VDJdb was skewed toward anti-spike CD8 responses, likely underestimated virus-specific expansions, and missed private and CD4 specificities.

Sequenced here: whole blood, sampled at baseline. Recombination joined TRBV7-9 with TRBJ2-3; the D gene is not confidently resolved. This TCR derives from an adult who was a healthcare worker with PCR-confirmed SARS-CoV-2 infection or an uninfected control (not recorded which). The DNA sequence is given as TGTGCCAGCAGCCGAGACGTCACAGATACGCAGTATTTT. This sequence encodes CASSRDVTDTQYF.